This TCR beta chain was identified in a study of blood T cells in healthy people across ages. The CDR3 has 14 residues. For the second PCR, which ran for about 6 to 12 cycles, a sample-barcoded 5' primer and a J-beta primer mix were used. Each CDR3 protein is one row after TCRdb ran MiXCR on the 5' RACE reads. Of 710,000 or so distinct CDR3 sequences listed, approximately 22% are singletons. On this clonotype itself: Its specificity is not known. The junction and the germline gene differ at one end; a read error may be behind it.

Study-wide points: Naive and antigen-experienced cells could not be conclusively compared, given unsorted PBMCs. Possibly confounding the expanded clonotype changes was the fact that donor CMV status was unknown. Estimates based on one million T cells were treated as lower bounds. Diversity of TCR beta per million T cells declined in a roughly linear way with age.

What was sequenced was blood. J is TRBJ2-3 and V is TRBV12-3 or TRBV12-4; tentative D call: TRBD2 (7 bases). This clonotype was sampled from a man between 65 and 80 years old in good health. CDR3 DNA sequence: TGTACCAGCAGTAACGGGGGGCGCGAAGATACGCAGTATTTT. It translates to CTSSNGGREDTQYF.